This TCR beta chain was retrieved from a study of shared clonotypes between healthy human individuals. Using immunoSEQ multiplex PCR, the repertoire was profiled, and TCRdb retains in-frame clones only, with some absent. The table has about 1.1 million clones, roughly 77% seen once. Study-wide results and caveats: Generation of non-shared clonotypes was less probable than generation of clonotypes shared by all four donors.

Healthy HIV-negative adults with no recent acute infections or vaccinations were recruited as donors. The authors divided CD4+ cells into CD45RA+ naive and CD45RA-negative memory subsets. A single count supports this clone. Its antigen is as yet unknown. Sequences were obtained from memory CD4+ T cells from PBMCs. The subset denotes: CD45RA-negative fraction. This receptor was obtained from a man between 18 and 29 years old in good health. Some clones in this sample may be carry-over from other donors' samples.

For the CDR3, the DNA is TGTGCCTGGGGCCACGGGAGGGCCGAAGATACGCAGTATTTT. It is translated as CAWGHGRAEDTQYF. The genes are TRBV30 and TRBJ2-3, with 8 bases aligning to TRBD2. Per the germline V gene, CDR1 is GTSNPN and CDR2 is SVGIG (reference sequence). The CDR3 is 14 residues long. The ends lost 5 bases at V and 5 bases at J; junction bases unmatched: 9.